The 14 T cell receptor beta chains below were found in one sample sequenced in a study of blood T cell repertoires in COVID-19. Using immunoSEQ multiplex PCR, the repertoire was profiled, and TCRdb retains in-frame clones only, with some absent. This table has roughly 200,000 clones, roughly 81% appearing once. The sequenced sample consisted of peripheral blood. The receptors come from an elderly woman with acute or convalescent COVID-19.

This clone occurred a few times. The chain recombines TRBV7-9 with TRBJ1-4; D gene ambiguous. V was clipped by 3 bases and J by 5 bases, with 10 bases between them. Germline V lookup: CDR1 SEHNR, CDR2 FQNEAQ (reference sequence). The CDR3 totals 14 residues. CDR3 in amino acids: CASSFRQKNEKLFF. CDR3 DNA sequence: TGTGCCAGCAGCTTCAGGCAGAAAAATGAAAAACTGTTTTTT.

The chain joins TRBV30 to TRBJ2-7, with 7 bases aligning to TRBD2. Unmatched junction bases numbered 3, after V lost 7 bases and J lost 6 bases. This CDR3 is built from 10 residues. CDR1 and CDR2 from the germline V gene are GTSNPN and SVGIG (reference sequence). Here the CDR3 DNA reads TGTGCCTTGGAGCGGGGCGAGCAGTACTTC. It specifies CALERGEQYF.

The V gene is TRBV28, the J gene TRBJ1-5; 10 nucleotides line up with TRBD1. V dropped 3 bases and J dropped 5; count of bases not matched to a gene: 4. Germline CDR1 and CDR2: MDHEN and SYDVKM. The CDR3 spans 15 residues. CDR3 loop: CASSFLGQGDQPQHF. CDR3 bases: TGTGCCAGCAGTTTTCTCGGACAGGGGGATCAGCCCCAGCATTTT.

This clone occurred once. The chain's CDR3 is CASSLERGGNQPQHF. CDR3 in DNA: TGTGCCAGCAGCTTAGAAAGGGGTGGCAATCAGCCCCAGCATTTT. The J gene is TRBJ1-5, the V gene TRBV7-2; tentatively, D is TRBD1 (5 bases). Germline CDR1 is SGHTA and CDR2 is FQGNSA. Trimming stripped 1 base from V and 2 bases from J, with 9 bases between. The CDR3 consists of 15 residues.

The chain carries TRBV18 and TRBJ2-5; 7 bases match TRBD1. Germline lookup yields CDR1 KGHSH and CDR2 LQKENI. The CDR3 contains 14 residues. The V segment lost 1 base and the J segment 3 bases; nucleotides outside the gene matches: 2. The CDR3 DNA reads TGTGCCAGCTCACCACTCGGGACAGAAGAGACCCAGTACTTC. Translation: CASSPLGTEETQYF.

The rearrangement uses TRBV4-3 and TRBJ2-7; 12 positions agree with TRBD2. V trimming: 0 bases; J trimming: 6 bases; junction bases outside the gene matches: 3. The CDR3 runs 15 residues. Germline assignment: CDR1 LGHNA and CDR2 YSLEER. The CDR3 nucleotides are TGCGCCAGCAGCCAAGACCGACTAGCGGGAGTCGAGCAGTACTTC. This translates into CASSQDRLAGVEQYF.

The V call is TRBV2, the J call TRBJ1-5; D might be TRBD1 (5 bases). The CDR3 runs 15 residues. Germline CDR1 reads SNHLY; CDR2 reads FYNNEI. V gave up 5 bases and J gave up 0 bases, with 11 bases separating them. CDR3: CASSIRGNSNQPQHF. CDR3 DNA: TGTGCCAGCAGTATACGGGGGAATAGCAATCAGCCCCAGCATTTT.

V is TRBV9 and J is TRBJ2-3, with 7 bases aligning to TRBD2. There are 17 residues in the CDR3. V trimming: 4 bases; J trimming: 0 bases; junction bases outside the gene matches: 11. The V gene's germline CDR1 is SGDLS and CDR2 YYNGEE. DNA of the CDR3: TGTGCCAGCAGCCCTAGCGGTCACTCTCTAAGCACAGATACGCAGTATTTT. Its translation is CASSPSGHSLSTDTQYF.

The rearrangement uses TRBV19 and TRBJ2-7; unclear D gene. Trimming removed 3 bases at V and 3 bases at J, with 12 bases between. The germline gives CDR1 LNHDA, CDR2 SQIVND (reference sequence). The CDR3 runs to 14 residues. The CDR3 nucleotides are TGTGCCAGTAGTATTAATGGAGCTATCTACGAGCAGTACTTC. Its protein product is CASSINGAIYEQYF.

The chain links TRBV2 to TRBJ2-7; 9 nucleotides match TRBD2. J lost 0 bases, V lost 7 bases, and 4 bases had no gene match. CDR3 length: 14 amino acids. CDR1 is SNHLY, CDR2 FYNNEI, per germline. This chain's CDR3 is CASNLAGVSYEQYF. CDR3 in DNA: TGTGCCAGCAACTTAGCGGGAGTCTCCTACGAGCAGTACTTC.

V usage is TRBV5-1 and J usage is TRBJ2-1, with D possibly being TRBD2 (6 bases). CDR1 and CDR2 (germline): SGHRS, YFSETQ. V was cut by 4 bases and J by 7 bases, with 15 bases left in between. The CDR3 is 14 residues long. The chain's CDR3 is CASSENGTPNEQFF. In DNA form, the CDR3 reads TGCGCCAGCAGCGAAAACGGGACTCCTAATGAGCAGTTCTTC.

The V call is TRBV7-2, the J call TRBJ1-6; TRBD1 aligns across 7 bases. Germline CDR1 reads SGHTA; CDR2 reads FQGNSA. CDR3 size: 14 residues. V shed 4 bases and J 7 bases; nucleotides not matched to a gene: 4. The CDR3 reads CASSWMTGNSPLHF. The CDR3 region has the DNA TGTGCCAGCAGCTGGATGACAGGGAATTCACCCCTCCACTTT.

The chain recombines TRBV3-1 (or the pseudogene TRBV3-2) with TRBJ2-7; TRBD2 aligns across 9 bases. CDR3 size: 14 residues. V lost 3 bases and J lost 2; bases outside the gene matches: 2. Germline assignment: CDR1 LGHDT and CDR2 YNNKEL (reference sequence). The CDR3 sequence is CASSHLAGAYEQYF. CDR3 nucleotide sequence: TGTGCCAGCAGCCATTTAGCGGGAGCCTACGAGCAGTACTTC.

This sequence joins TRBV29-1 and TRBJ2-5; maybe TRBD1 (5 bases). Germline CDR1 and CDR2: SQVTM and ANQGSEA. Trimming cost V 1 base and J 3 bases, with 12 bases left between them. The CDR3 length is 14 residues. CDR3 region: CSVEGVAGKETQYF. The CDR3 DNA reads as TGCAGCGTTGAAGGGGTCGCAGGGAAAGAGACCCAGTACTTC. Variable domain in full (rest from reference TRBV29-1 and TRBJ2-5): SAVISQKPSRDICQRGTSLTIQCQVDSQVTMMFWYRQQPGQSLTLIATANQGSEATYESGFVIDKFPISRPNLTFSTLTVSNMSPEDSSIYLCSVEGVAGKETQYFGPGTRLLVL.